The 14 T cell receptor beta chains reported below all come from one sample, sequenced in a study of blood T cell repertoires in COVID-19. Generated by immunoSEQ multiplex PCR, the TCRdb table keeps only in-frame clones and is missing some. The sample contains approximately 260,000 clones, about 88% of which appear only once. The specimen sequenced was PBMCs or T cells enriched from blood (not recorded which). These receptors were taken from a woman aged 45 to 65 who had been exposed to COVID-19.

The table lists this clone with many counts. V usage is TRBV2 and J usage is TRBJ1-1; D possibly corresponds to TRBD1 (5 bases). Per germline, CDR1 SNHLY and CDR2 FYNNEI. V was trimmed by 6 bases and J by 2 bases, leaving 16 bases between them. The CDR3 spans 15 residues. The CDR3 region is CASSEIQVGNTEAFF. The CDR3 nucleotides are TGTGCCAGCAGCGAGATACAGGTCGGAAACACTGAAGCTTTCTTT.

The CDR3 nucleotides are TGCGCCAGCAGCCCGGGGGAGGGGAAAAACTATGGCTACACCTTC. It codes for CASSPGEGKNYGYTF. The rearrangement joins TRBV4-3 to TRBJ1-2, with a tentative D call TRBD1 (5 bases). Trimming took 4 bases from V and 2 from J, leaving 14 bases between them. The germline CDR1 and CDR2 sequences are LGHNA and YSLEER. The CDR3 spans 15 residues.

This chain links TRBV3-1 (or the pseudogene TRBV3-2) with TRBJ2-2; D is undetermined. The V gene's germline CDR1 is LGHDT and CDR2 YNNKEL (reference sequence). The CDR3 contains 14 residues. Trimming removed 0 bases from V and 10 bases from J, with 12 bases in between. CDR3: CASSQDLARVELFF. The CDR3 DNA reads TGTGCCAGCAGCCAAGATCTTGCCCGGGTGGAGCTGTTTTTT.

The DNA of the CDR3 is TGCAGTGCTAGTCCCTTGCGGCGGGGTAACACAGATACGCAGTATTTT. Its protein product is CSASPLRRGNTDTQYF. The rearrangement links TRBV20-1 to TRBJ2-3, with D tentatively TRBD2 (6 bases). Germline assignment: CDR1 DFQATT and CDR2 SNEGSKA (reference sequence). The CDR3 totals 16 residues. V shed 3 bases and J shed 2 bases, with 18 bases lying between them.

The chain is built from TRBV2 and TRBJ2-7; 7 bases line up with TRBD1. Germline V CDR1 and CDR2: SNHLY, FYNNEI. V shed 6 bases, J shed 9 bases, and the junction held 14 bases outside the gene matches. The length of the CDR3 is 14 residues. CDR3 in DNA: TGTGCCAGCAGATCAGAGGACAGGTCTCCTAGGCAGTACTTC. It is translated as CASRSEDRSPRQYF.

The chain uses TRBV30 and TRBJ1-1, with D tentatively TRBD1 (5 bases). V lost 7 bases, J lost 0 bases, and 12 bases lay in between. The germline CDR1 and CDR2 sequences are GTSNPN and SVGIG (reference sequence). This CDR3 has 13 residues. This CDR3 is CASPRGMNTEAFF. The CDR3 bases are TGTGCCTCTCCCCGGGGGATGAACACTGAAGCTTTCTTT.

The chain has TRBV19 and TRBJ1-1, with D unresolved. This CDR3 has 12 amino acids. V lost 4 bases to trimming and J lost 6 bases, with 9 bases between them. Germline CDR1 LNHDA, CDR2 SQIVND (reference sequence). The CDR3 nucleotides are TGTGCCAGTAGTACGGGGTACGCTGAAGCTTTCTTT. It is translated as CASSTGYAEAFF.

The chain has TRBV6-1 and TRBJ1-2; D remains ambiguous. CDR1 is MNHNS and CDR2 is SASEGT in the germline V gene. Trimming shortened V by 2 bases and J by 0 bases, and 7 bases separated the two germline ends. This CDR3 has 14 residues. The CDR3 DNA is TGTGCCAGCAGTGAAAACGGGGCTAACTATGGCTACACCTTC. This sequence encodes CASSENGANYGYTF.

For the CDR3, the DNA is TGTGCCTGGAGTGTACTTGGCTTGGGGGGGGTGAACACTGAAGCTTTCTTT. The encoded protein is CAWSVLGLGGVNTEAFF. The rearrangement joins TRBV30 to TRBJ1-1; tentatively, D is TRBD1 (5 bases). In germline, CDR1 is GTSNPN, CDR2 SVGIG (reference sequence). The CDR3 is 17 residues long. The V end lost 0 bases, the J end lost 0 bases, and 17 bases lay between the germline ends.

The rearrangement links TRBV10-3 to TRBJ1-2; D uncertain. The CDR3 is 13 amino acids. Trimming stripped 2 bases from V and 6 bases from J, with 10 bases between. From germline, CDR1 is ENHRY and CDR2 SYGVKD. CDR3: CAISERVYDGYTF. Written as DNA, the CDR3 is TGTGCCATCAGTGAGCGGGTTTATGATGGCTACACCTTC.

This sequence joins TRBV7-8 and TRBJ2-5; TRBD2 might be the D (6 bases). The CDR3 covers 14 residues. Germline CDR1 reads SGHVS; CDR2 reads FQNEAQ. Between the trimmed V and J ends, which lost 6 bases and 5 bases, there was a span of 16 bases. The CDR3 protein is CASSLTPAGETQYF. The DNA for the CDR3 is TGTGCCAGCAGTCTGACCCCTGCGGGGGAGACCCAGTACTTC.

V gene TRBV10-2 combines with J gene TRBJ2-1, with 11 nucleotides matching TRBD2. Germline values: CDR1 WSHSY, CDR2 SAAADI. The CDR3 has 15 amino acids. J was trimmed by 1 base and V by 5 bases; bases with no gene match: 1. CDR3 amino acids: CASSLAGGSYNEQFF. Written as DNA, the CDR3 is TGCGCCAGCAGTCTAGCGGGGGGATCCTACAATGAGCAGTTCTTC.

V and J are TRBV24-1 and TRBJ2-3, with D uncertain. The germline V gene has CDR1 KGHDR and CDR2 SFDVKD. There are 15 residues in the CDR3. V was cut by 3 bases and J by 5 bases, with 14 bases left in between. The CDR3 DNA is TGTGCCACCAGTGATCTATCTCCGGGTCTAGATACGCAGTATTTT. Translation: CATSDLSPGLDTQYF.

This clone showed up just a few times. The J gene is TRBJ2-1, the V gene TRBV30; 10 bases map to TRBD2. The germline CDR1 and CDR2 sequences are GTSNPN and SVGIG (reference sequence). Trimming took 6 bases from V and 6 from J; bases not matched to a gene: 8. The CDR3 length is 14 residues. The CDR3 DNA reads as TGTGCCTGCACGTTAGCGGGGGGAACCAATGAGCAGTTCTTC. Its translation is CACTLAGGTNEQFF.